This T cell receptor beta chain was identified during a study of CD8+ T cells in alopecia areata. Study-level background: Severity scoring for treated patients was based on the percentage of affected scalp area.

Treatment given: oral pan-JAK inhibitor, 5-10 mg twice daily. The investigators collected lesional scalp punch biopsies and peripheral blood from alopecia areata patients. In each case, RNA was isolated and then reverse transcribed into cDNA as the sequencing template. TCRdb's copy holds only in-frame clones and misses some; the assay was immunoSEQ multiplex PCR. The sample includes about 220,000 clones, more than 45% of them seen just once. Specimen: CD4+ T cells sorted from blood, collected at week 4, from a patient treated with tofacitinib. The TCR originated in a human donor with alopecia areata.

The CDR3 DNA sequence: TGCAGCGGGAAGGGACAGGCGAACACCGGGGAGCTGTTTTTT. This encodes CSGKGQANTGELFF. V usage is TRBV29-1 and J usage is TRBJ2-2; 8 bases match TRBD1. Germline V gives CDR1 SQVTM, CDR2 ANQGSEA. This CDR3 has 14 amino acids. V was clipped by 7 bases and J by 0 bases; unmatched bases: 4.